Shown below are 20 T cell receptor beta chains from a single sample sequenced in a study of tumor and adjacent non-tumor tissue in lung cancer. The library came from three nested PCR rounds adapted from ARM-PCR protocols. One entry per CDR3 protein, called by TCRdb with MiXCR from the multiplex PCR reads. The table includes 75,000 to 95,000 distinct CDR3 sequences, less than 75% detected once. The template was RNA from unsorted bulk tissue. The sequenced sample consisted of lung tumor tissue. These receptors came from a man in his fifties or sixties with non-small cell lung cancer.

Concerning this clonotype: This may arise from a read error, as a much more abundant clone is one base away. The chain carries TRBV12-3 or TRBV12-4 and TRBJ2-5; 8 bases agree with TRBD2. The CDR3 is 15 residues long. The CDR3 region is CASSPTSDYQGTQYF. In nucleotides, the CDR3 is TGTGCCAGCAGCCCGACTAGCGACTACCAAGGGACCCAGTACTTC.

This clonotype has just one count. Compared with germline, one end of the junction differs, possibly owing to a read error. The gene calls are TRBV4-1 and TRBJ1-1, with 7 bases matching TRBD1. CDR1 is MGHRA, CDR2 YSYEKL, per germline. This CDR3 is built from 13 residues. The chain's CDR3 is CASSFQGGTEAFF. CDR3 bases: TGCGCCAGCAGCTTCCAGGGGGGCACTGAAGCCTTCTTT.

Remarks on this clonotype: The junction shows a germline mismatch at one end, possibly a read error. This chain connects TRBV6-6 to TRBJ2-7, with 7 bases lining up with TRBD2. CDR1 and CDR2 from the germline V gene are MNHNY and SVGAGI (reference sequence). The CDR3 totals 16 residues. The CDR3 DNA follows: TGTGCCAGCAATTACTCTTCTAGCGGAGAGTCCTACGAGCAGTACTTC. Encoded protein: CASNYSSSGESYEQYF.

This clonotype was picked up many times. This chain joins TRBV12-3 or TRBV12-4 and TRBJ1-3; D not resolved. V dropped 5 bases and J dropped 0 bases, with 8 bases sitting between them. This CDR3 comprises 14 residues. CDR3 DNA: TGTGCCAGCAGTGTCGGTATCTCTGGAAACACCATATATTTT. It translates to CASSVGISGNTIYF.

This clonotype came up many times. The chain carries TRBV6-5 and TRBJ1-2; possibly TRBD1 for D (6 bases). CDR3 length: 13 amino acids. V lost 5 bases, J lost 4 bases, and 11 bases lay in between. Germline values: CDR1 MNHEY, CDR2 SVGAGI. CDR3 sequence (DNA): TGTGCCAGCAGTAAACAGGGTCGCTATGGCTACACCTTC. Its protein product is CASSKQGRYGYTF.

This clonotype was counted a few times. Possible read error: a much larger clone is one base away. This rearrangement joins TRBV10-2 to TRBJ2-7; D is unresolved. The germline V gene encodes CDR1 WSHSY and CDR2 SAAADI. This CDR3 spans 11 amino acids. CDR3 protein: CASSDSYGQYF. The CDR3 nucleotides read TGCGCCAGCAGTGATTCCTACGGGCAGTACTTC.

This clonotype occurred many times. The chain combines TRBV20-1 with TRBJ1-5; 9 bases map to TRBD1. Germline V lookup: CDR1 DFQATT, CDR2 SNEGSKA (reference sequence). The CDR3 extends over 14 amino acids. Germline trimming cut 2 bases from V and 7 bases from J; bases unmatched to any gene: 6. CDR3 sequence reads: CSARPGQGNQPQHF. In DNA form, the CDR3 reads TGCAGTGCTAGACCGGGACAGGGTAACCAGCCCCAGCATTTT.

This clonotype came up a few times. V gene TRBV20-1 combines with J gene TRBJ1-1; D gene ambiguous. In germline, CDR1 is DFQATT, CDR2 SNEGSKA (reference sequence). The CDR3 is 13 amino acids. V lost 5 bases and J lost 4, with 14 bases in between. DNA for the CDR3: TGCAGTGCTGGAGCCAACCCCTCCACTGAAGCTTTCTTT. This gives the protein CSAGANPSTEAFF.

The sample holds a few counts of this clonotype. One end of the junction is discordant with germline, which a read error may explain. The chain joins TRBV4-3 to TRBJ2-1, with a tentative D call TRBD1 (6 bases). Germline assignment: CDR1 LGHNA and CDR2 YSLEER. This CDR3 region has 15 residues. The CDR3 region has the DNA TGCGCCAGCAACCAAGAGGGGGTTGGTGGCGATGAACAGTTCTTC. This sequence encodes CASNQEGVGGDEQFF.

This clonotype appeared many times. This sequence joins TRBV6-5 and TRBJ1-2; 7 bases are a match to TRBD1. Germline CDR1 reads MNHEY; CDR2 reads SVGAGI. The CDR3 covers 15 residues. V was pared by 2 bases and J by 3 bases, with 6 bases of the junction left unmatched. The CDR3 loop is CASSYRAGTDYGYTF. The CDR3 coding sequence is TGTGCCAGCAGTTACCGAGCCGGGACAGACTATGGCTACACCTTC.

This clonotype was counted ten times or more. A much larger clone differs from this one at a single base, so this may be a read error. No conserved phenylalanine or tryptophan ends this CDR3, so it is likely a read error. It is unclear where the CDR3 begins or ends on the DNA, so no DNA is shown, and the CDR3 is as TCRdb lists it. V is TRBV29-1 and J is TRBJ1-5; the table's D call TRBD1 went unverified against the DNA. The CDR3 contains 9 residues when both ends are counted. CDR1 is SQVTM, CDR2 ANQGSEA, per germline. CDR3 in amino acids: CSVWTGGHS.

Comment on this clonotype: This sequence may be a read error, since a much larger clone differs from it by one base. The V and J genes are TRBV12-3 or TRBV12-4 and TRBJ2-5; D is perhaps TRBD1 (5 bases). The V end lost 3 bases, the J end lost 1 base, and 12 bases lay between the germline ends. The CDR3 sequence is 15 residues long. CDR3 region: CASSLGIGAQETQYF. DNA for the CDR3: TGTGCCAGCAGTTTGGGCATAGGGGCCCAAGAGACCCAGTACTTC.

In the case of this clonotype: One end of the junction varies from germline; a read error may be responsible. The gene calls are TRBV4-2 and TRBJ2-3; 14 positions match TRBD2. This CDR3 spans 18 amino acids. Germline CDR1 is LGHNA and CDR2 is YNFKEQ. The CDR3 protein is CVISQGTSGGLSTDTQYF. The CDR3 DNA follows: TGTGTCATCAGCCAAGGGACTAGCGGGGGTTTAAGCACAGATACGCAGTATTTC.

Turning to this clonotype: This CDR3 fails to terminate in the conserved phenylalanine or tryptophan, so it likely reflects a read error. This chain's CDR3 is CASSSGLAGPYSYNEQFS. CDR3 bases: TGTGCCAGCAGCTCAGGACTAGCGGGGCCTTACTCCTACAATGAGCAGTTCTCC. The chain combines TRBV5-4 with TRBJ2-1; 12 nucleotides match TRBD2. J was trimmed by 0 bases and V by 3 bases; bases with no gene match: 7. This CDR3 spans 18 amino acids. The germline V gene encodes CDR1 SGHNT and CDR2 YYREEE (reference sequence).

The CDR3 DNA follows: TGTGCCAGTAGGCCCTGGATCACGGCGTTTGGCAATCAGCCCCAGCATTTT. It specifies CASRPWITAFGNQPQHF. The gene calls are TRBV6-6 and TRBJ1-5; D is unresolved. Germline V gene data show CDR1 as MNHNY and CDR2 as SVGAGI (reference sequence). The V end lost 9 bases, the J end lost 2 bases, and 23 bases lay between the germline ends. The CDR3 loop spans 17 amino acids.

This clonotype came up many times. This chain links TRBV12-5 with TRBJ1-1; D remains unclear. V lost 8 bases and J lost 4, with 8 bases in between. The CDR3 is 11 residues long. From germline, CDR1 is LGHNT and CDR2 FRNRAP. The CDR3 sequence: CASSKSTEAFF. In DNA, the CDR3 is TGTGCTAGTTCCAAGAGCACTGAAGCTTTCTTT. The variable domain in full, with the rest retrieved from reference TRBV12-5 and TRBJ1-1, is DARVTQTPRHKVTEMGQEVTMRCQPILGHNTVFWYRQTMMQGLELLAYFRNRAPLDDSGMPKDRFSAEMPDATLATLKIQPSEPRDSAVYFCASSKSTEAFFGQGTRLTVV.

A word on this clonotype: At one end the junction does not follow the germline gene, possibly because of a read error. The V and J genes are TRBV5-4 and TRBJ1-1; D is unresolved. CDR1 SGHNT and CDR2 YYREEE come from the germline V gene (reference sequence). CDR3 length: 14 amino acids. The CDR3 region is CASSLSEPNTGAFF. For the CDR3, the DNA is TGTGCCAGCAGCTTGTCGGAGCCGAACACTGGAGCTTTCTTT.

This clonotype was observed at least ten times. The chain employs TRBV6-5 and TRBJ1-2; D unresolved. V was clipped by 6 bases and J by 5 bases, with 16 bases between them. The CDR3 consists of 14 residues. Germline CDR1 MNHEY, CDR2 SVGAGI. The CDR3 region is CASSLTIGTYGYTF. CDR3 nucleotides: TGTGCCAGCAGCCTGACAATTGGCACTTATGGCTACACCTTC.

This chain connects TRBV7-3 to TRBJ2-5; 7 bases are shared with TRBD2. The CDR3 extends over 15 amino acids. J was trimmed by 5 bases and V by 2 bases; bases with no gene match: 8. Germline V gives CDR1 SGHTA, CDR2 FQGTGA. The CDR3 bases are TGTGCCAGCAGCTTAGGGGGGGGAGTGGAGGAGACCCAGTACTTC. Translated: CASSLGGGVEETQYF. The whole variable domain, remainder taken from reference TRBV7-3 and TRBJ2-5, is GAGVSQTPSNKVTEKGKYVELRCDPISGHTALYWYRQSLGQGPEFLIYFQGTGAADDSGLPNDRFFAVRPEGSVSTLKIQRTERGDSAVYLCASSLGGGVEETQYFGPGTRLLVL.

As concerns this clonotype: This clone may be a read error of a much larger clone one base away. The chain uses TRBV30 and TRBJ2-3; D is unclear. This CDR3 region has 12 residues. CDR1 is GTSNPN and CDR2 is SVGIG in the germline V gene (reference sequence). DNA for the CDR3: TGTGCCTGGAGTACCCCCGCAGATATGCAGTATTTT. Its translation: CAWSTPADMQYF.